Listed below are T cell receptor beta chains from one sample, sequenced in a study of blood T cell repertoires in COVID-19. Measured with immunoSEQ multiplex PCR; TCRdb has only the in-frame clones, and not every one. This table has around 360,000 clones, 70% to 90% appearing once. What was sequenced was PBMCs or T cells enriched from blood (not recorded which). These receptors originate from a man aged 40-49 years in a cohort exposed to, infected with or recovered from COVID-19 (not recorded which). CDR3s include the opening cysteine and the closing phenylalanine or tryptophan. The order of the fields is D gene, clone size, V gene, J gene, CDR3 protein, CDR3 DNA. D genes are given only for firm matches. Size is omitted from some rows. Given values are once, few, many or a class for expanded clones.

D: NA; size: NA; V: TRBV5-1; J: TRBJ2-1; CDR3: CASSLDRKAVREVSSYNEQFF; DNA: TGCGCCAGCAGCTTGGACAGGAAAGCTGTTAGGGAGGTAAGCTCCTACAATGAGCAGTTCTTC
D: NA; size: NA; V: TRBV19; J: TRBJ2-4; CDR3: CASSMIAVVAKNIQYF; DNA: TGTGCCAGTAGTATGATAGCGGTAGTAGCCAAAAACATTCAGTACTTC
D: TRBD2; size: NA; V: TRBV18; J: TRBJ2-7; CDR3: CASSPGLDRSYEQYF; DNA: TGTGCCAGCTCCCCAGGACTAGATCGTTCCTACGAGCAGTACTTC
D: TRBD2; size: NA; V: TRBV2; J: TRBJ2-7; CDR3: CASSEGLAGGSYEQYF; DNA: TGTGCCAGCAGTGAAGGTCTAGCGGGAGGATCCTACGAGCAGTACTTC
D: NA; size: NA; V: TRBV28; J: TRBJ2-7; CDR3: CASSLSTYSRSYEQYF; DNA: TGTGCCAGCAGTTTATCGACGTACAGCCGGTCCTACGAGCAGTACTTC
D: TRBD2; size: once; V: TRBV3-1/TRBV3-2; J: TRBJ2-2; CDR3: CASSLRLAGGYTGELFF; DNA: TGTGCCAGCAGCCTCCGACTAGCGGGAGGTTACACCGGGGAGCTGTTTTTT
D: TRBD1; size: NA; V: TRBV27; J: TRBJ2-3; CDR3: CASSFRQGGTDTQYF; DNA: TGTGCCAGCAGCTTTCGACAGGGGGGCACAGATACGCAGTATTTT
D: NA; size: NA; V: TRBV19; J: TRBJ2-2; CDR3: CASSIIAENTGELFF; DNA: TGTGCCAGTAGTATAATAGCGGAGAACACCGGGGAGCTGTTTTTT
D: NA; size: once; V: TRBV28; J: TRBJ1-2; CDR3: CASSLGADYGYTF; DNA: TGTGCCAGCAGTTTAGGTGCAGACTATGGCTACACCTTC
D: TRBD2; size: NA; V: TRBV6-1; J: TRBJ2-3; CDR3: CASSERVLAGLRDTQYF; DNA: TGTGCCAGCAGTGAACGGGTACTAGCGGGATTGAGAGATACGCAGTATTTT
D: NA; size: NA; V: TRBV6-1; J: TRBJ1-1; CDR3: CASSEEAGARAFF; DNA: TGTGCCAGCAGTGAAGAGGCGGGGGCTAGGGCTTTCTTT
D: NA; size: NA; V: TRBV5-4; J: TRBJ2-5; CDR3: CASSKRSSETQYF; DNA: TGTGCCAGCAGCAAACGGTCGTCGGAGACCCAGTACTTC
D: TRBD2; size: once; V: TRBV5-4; J: TRBJ2-3; CDR3: CASSLEAGAADTQYF; DNA: TGTGCCAGCAGCTTGGAAGCGGGAGCCGCAGATACGCAGTATTTT
D: TRBD1; size: NA; V: TRBV19; J: TRBJ2-2; CDR3: CASSTGQGSGELFF; DNA: TGTGCCAGTAGTACGGGACAGGGGTCCGGGGAGCTGTTTTTT
D: TRBD2; size: once; V: TRBV2; J: TRBJ2-2; CDR3: CASSRGLVSGELFF; DNA: TGTGCCAGCAGCCGGGGACTAGTTAGCGGGGAGCTGTTTTTT
D: NA; size: many; V: TRBV6-4; J: TRBJ2-6; CDR3: CASSEQARSGANVLTF; DNA: TGTGCCAGCAGTGAACAGGCCCGCTCTGGGGCCAACGTCCTGACTTTC
D: TRBD2; size: NA; V: TRBV5-4; J: TRBJ2-7; CDR3: CASSLVVTSGTYEQYF; DNA: TGTGCCAGCAGCTTGGTTGTGACTAGCGGGACCTACGAGCAGTACTTC
D: NA; size: NA; V: TRBV5-1; J: TRBJ1-3; CDR3: CASSLQGAGNTIYF; DNA: TGCGCCAGCAGCTTACAGGGTGCTGGAAACACCATATATTTT
D: NA; size: NA; V: TRBV6-5; J: TRBJ1-1; CDR3: CASSKQTNTEAFF; DNA: TGTGCCAGCAGTAAGCAAACGAACACTGAAGCTTTCTTT
D: TRBD1; size: NA; V: TRBV30; J: TRBJ1-1; CDR3: CAWSTTGSNTEAFF; DNA: TGTGCCTGGAGTACGACAGGGTCGAACACTGAAGCTTTCTTT
D: TRBD1; size: NA; V: TRBV2; J: TRBJ1-2; CDR3: CASSESGQGDGYTF; DNA: TGTGCCAGCAGTGAATCAGGACAGGGGGATGGCTACACCTTC
D: TRBD1; size: NA; V: TRBV7-9; J: TRBJ2-6; CDR3: CASSPGTGGSSGANVLTF; DNA: TGTGCCAGCAGCCCGGGGACAGGGGGATCCTCTGGGGCCAACGTCCTGACTTTC
D: NA; size: NA; V: TRBV27; J: TRBJ2-1; CDR3: CASSLTGTPAPYNEQFF; DNA: TGTGCCAGCAGTCTAACAGGGACACCGGCACCTTACAATGAGCAGTTCTTC
D: NA; size: once; V: TRBV3-1/TRBV3-2; J: TRBJ2-1; CDR3: CASSHYSSYNEQFF; DNA: TGTGCCAGCAGCCATTACAGCTCCTACAATGAGCAGTTCTTC
D: NA; size: NA; V: TRBV18; J: TRBJ1-1; CDR3: CASSQHRVLNTEAFF; DNA: TGTGCCAGCTCCCAACACAGGGTTCTGAACACTGAAGCTTTCTTT
D: TRBD2; size: NA; V: TRBV10-1; J: TRBJ2-7; CDR3: CASSAGGSAYEQYF; DNA: TGCGCCAGCAGTGCGGGCGGGAGCGCCTACGAGCAGTACTTC
D: NA; size: NA; V: TRBV19; J: TRBJ1-5; CDR3: CASSISSNQPQHF; DNA: TGTGCCAGTAGTATTAGTAGCAATCAGCCCCAGCATTTT
D: TRBD1; size: NA; V: TRBV6-6; J: TRBJ1-1; CDR3: CASSYGTGEGAFF; DNA: TGTGCCAGCAGTTACGGGACAGGGGAGGGAGCTTTCTTT
D: TRBD2; size: NA; V: TRBV2; J: TRBJ2-3; CDR3: CASSEAGGPTDTQYF; DNA: TGTGCCAGCAGCGAAGCGGGAGGGCCCACAGATACGCAGTATTTT
D: NA; size: NA; V: TRBV29-1; J: TRBJ1-2; CDR3: CSGTTGIDYGYTF; DNA: TGCAGCGGTACCACAGGGATTGACTATGGCTACACCTTC
D: NA; size: NA; V: TRBV19; J: TRBJ1-5; CDR3: CASSTDSLNQPQHF; DNA: TGTGCCAGTAGTACCGACAGTCTGAATCAGCCCCAGCATTTT
D: NA; size: NA; V: TRBV1; J: TRBJ2-1; CDR3: CTSSGLFGTSGPRGNEQFF; DNA: TGCACCAGCAGCGGACTTTTCGGGACTAGCGGGCCGAGAGGGAATGAGCAGTTCTTC
D: NA; size: NA; V: TRBV9; J: TRBJ1-1; CDR3: CASSVNWTPTEAFF; DNA: TGTGCCAGCAGCGTAAATTGGACACCAACTGAAGCTTTCTTT
D: NA; size: NA; V: TRBV19; J: TRBJ1-2; CDR3: CATTRGSNYGYTF; DNA: TGTGCCACTACCAGGGGATCTAACTATGGCTACACCTTC
D: TRBD1; size: NA; V: TRBV28; J: TRBJ2-2; CDR3: CASSSTGGAGELFF; DNA: TGTGCCAGCAGTTCGACAGGGGGCGCCGGGGAGCTGTTTTTT
D: TRBD1; size: NA; V: TRBV5-1; J: TRBJ1-2; CDR3: CASSETGSNYGYTF; DNA: TGCGCCAGCAGCGAGACAGGGTCTAACTATGGCTACACCTTC
D: TRBD1; size: NA; V: TRBV4-1; J: TRBJ1-1; CDR3: CASSQVGEGAWNTEAFF; DNA: TGCGCCAGCAGCCAAGTGGGAGAGGGGGCATGGAACACTGAAGCTTTCTTT
D: NA; size: NA; V: TRBV7-2; J: TRBJ2-5; CDR3: CASSLSRFRETQYF; DNA: TGTGCCAGCAGCTTAAGTCGGTTCCGCGAGACCCAGTACTTC